This is a list of T cell receptor beta chains from one sample in a study of cytomegalovirus exposure and HLA in healthy donors. Method: immunoSEQ multiplex PCR; TCRdb's copy keeps in-frame clones and lacks some. Among tens of thousands of clones listed, about two thirds were seen once. Sequencing was done on a sample of PBMCs. The receptors come from a man aged 35-49 years in good health and CMV-seropositive. Each CDR3 is given with its conserved first and last residue. A D gene is named only where the DNA matches it firmly. Expanded clones are given a class, and other clones once, few, many or no size at all.

TRBV19	TRBJ1-4	NA	TRBD1	TGTGCCAGTGGACAGGGGTTTGTGGCTAATGAAAAACTGTTTTTT	CASGQGFVANEKLFF
TRBV6-6	TRBJ1-2	medium-sized	NA	TGTGCCAGCAGCAAAGGAGGGTCGGGTGGCTACACCTTC	CASSKGGSGGYTF
TRBV12-5	TRBJ2-5	NA	NA	TGTGCTAGTGGTTCCGACAGGGAGACCCAGTACTTC	CASGSDRETQYF
TRBV14	TRBJ2-3	NA	NA	TGTGCCAGCAGCAAGAACAGGGTTGGTACAGATACGCAGTATTTT	CASSKNRVGTDTQYF
TRBV2	TRBJ2-3	NA	TRBD1	TGTGCCAGCAGTGAAGCGGTCTGGGACAGGTCTGATACGCAGTATTTT	CASSEAVWDRSDTQYF
TRBV7-2	TRBJ1-2	once	TRBD1	TGTGCCAGCAGCTTCCGGGACAGGGAAGATGGCTACACCTTC	CASSFRDREDGYTF
TRBV25-1	TRBJ2-7	NA	TRBD2	TGTGCCAGCAGTGGACGGGGGGAACCCTACCACGAGCAGTACTTC	CASSGRGEPYHEQYF
TRBV2	TRBJ1-2	NA	NA	TGTGCCAGCAGTGTAGACAGTTCTAACTATGGCTACACCTTC	CASSVDSSNYGYTF
TRBV9	TRBJ2-7	once	NA	TGTGCCAGCAGCGTAGCTAGCAACGCGGGCGAGCAGTACTTC	CASSVASNAGEQYF
TRBV28	TRBJ2-1	NA	TRBD2	TGTGCCAGCAGTTGGACTAGCGGGAGGGCCGATGAGCAGTTCTTC	CASSWTSGRADEQFF
TRBV2	TRBJ2-5	NA	NA	TGTGCCAGCAGTGCTCGGCCCAGCGGGTGGGGAGAGACCCAGTACTTC	CASSARPSGWGETQYF
TRBV23-1	TRBJ2-7	NA	TRBD2	TGCGCCAGCAGTTTAAACAGGTGGAGCGGACTAGCGGGAGGGCCCTCCTACGAGCAGTACTTC	CASSLNRWSGLAGGPSYEQYF
TRBV7-2	TRBJ2-3	NA	NA	TGTGCCAGCTCTCGTTTATTTGATACGCAGTATTTT	CASSRLFDTQYF
TRBV18	TRBJ2-7	NA	NA	TGTGCCAGCTCACCTAGGAACAGGGAAGGCGAGCAGTACTTC	CASSPRNREGEQYF
TRBV6-1	TRBJ1-1	NA	NA	TGTGCCACCACGAGATTAGGGACAAGTGAAGCTTTCTTT	CATTRLGTSEAFF
TRBV30	TRBJ2-7	NA	TRBD1	TGTGCCTGCCGGGACAGGGGCGAGCAGTACTTC	CACRDRGEQYF
TRBV6-5	TRBJ1-6	NA	NA	TGTGCCAGCAGTCTCGGAACAGGGTATTCACCCCTCCACTTT	CASSLGTGYSPLHF
TRBV5-8	TRBJ2-7	NA	NA	TGTGCCAGCAGCTTGAGGACTCTCTACTACGAGCAGTACTTC	CASSLRTLYYEQYF
TRBV4-1	TRBJ2-3	NA	TRBD2	TGCGCCAGCAGCCAAGATCAAACTAGCGGGCGCACAGATACGCAGTATTTT	CASSQDQTSGRTDTQYF
TRBV7-6	TRBJ2-3	NA	TRBD2	TGTGCCAGCAGCTTAGCGGTAGCGGGCCCCGCATTCACAGATACGCAGTATTTT	CASSLAVAGPAFTDTQYF
TRBV21-1	TRBJ2-5	NA	NA	TGTGCCAGCAGCGTCACGGGGCGGCGGGGGACCCAGTACTTC	CASSVTGRRGTQYF
TRBV19	TRBJ1-1	NA	TRBD1	TGTGCCAGTAGGTCCCTGGGGGCAGGGGGCAGAGAAGCTTTCTTT	CASRSLGAGGREAFF
TRBV6-5	TRBJ1-6	NA	TRBD1	TGTGCCAGCAGTTACGGGACAGGGAATTCACCCCTCCACTTT	CASSYGTGNSPLHF
TRBV4-2	TRBJ2-7	NA	TRBD2	TGTGCCAGCAGCCAAGAGTCCTCGGGACTAGCGGGTGCATACTCCTACGAGCAGTACTTC	CASSQESSGLAGAYSYEQYF
TRBV19	TRBJ1-4	few	NA	TGTGCCAGTAAAGACCGGCAGAGCGGAGAAAAACTGTTTTTT	CASKDRQSGEKLFF
TRBV11-2	TRBJ2-2	NA	NA	TGTGCCAGCAGCTTAACGGGAGCCGAATTGGCCGGGGAGCTGTTTTTT	CASSLTGAELAGELFF
TRBV21-1	TRBJ2-5	NA	NA	TGTGCCAGCAACCGGGGTGTGGACCAGTACTTC	CASNRGVDQYF
TRBV5-6	TRBJ2-7	NA	TRBD2	TGTGCCAGCAGCTTTTTGAGTAGCGGGCACGAGCAGTACTTC	CASSFLSSGHEQYF
TRBV27	TRBJ1-4	few	TRBD1	TGTGCCAGCAGTTTGGGTAGGGACAGGGTTGAAAAACTGTTTTTT	CASSLGRDRVEKLFF
TRBV7-8	TRBJ1-1	NA	TRBD1	TGTGCCAGCAGCTTATCGACAGGGATTACTGAAGCTTTCTTT	CASSLSTGITEAFF
TRBV21-1	TRBJ2-1	NA	NA	TGTGCCAGCAGCATATCCCGGGACTCCCTCTACAATGAGCAGTTCTTC	CASSISRDSLYNEQFF
TRBV19	TRBJ2-7	NA	TRBD1	TGTGCCAGTAGGGACGGACAGGGGGCATCCTACGAGCAGTACTTC	CASRDGQGASYEQYF
TRBV4-2	TRBJ2-7	NA	TRBD1	TGTGCCAGCAGCCAAGATGGGACAGGGGTTTACGAGCAGTACTTC	CASSQDGTGVYEQYF
TRBV11-2	TRBJ1-1	NA	NA	TGTGCCAGCAGCGAACTAGACACTGAAGCTTTCTTT	CASSELDTEAFF
TRBV6-6	TRBJ1-2	NA	NA	TGTGCCAGCACCACAGTAACGACTAACTATGGCTACACCTTC	CASTTVTTNYGYTF
TRBV25-1	TRBJ1-3	NA	TRBD1	TGTGCCAGCCGAGGGACAGGAATTGTCGTAAACACCATATATTTT	CASRGTGIVVNTIYF
TRBV18	TRBJ2-7	NA	TRBD1	TGTGCCAGCTCACCAGCGACAGGGGGCGGTAAGCAGTACTTC	CASSPATGGGKQYF